This entry concerns a single TCR beta chain. Its antigen is not identified. These data originate in a study of T cells in localized non-small cell lung cancer. Whole-study findings and limits: Uninvolved adjacent lung, not tumor, had the highest T cell clonality. Overall survival was longer when the density of T cells in the blood was higher. For the top 100 tumor clones, a median roughly 53 also appeared in adjacent lung.

The table came from immunoSEQ multiplex PCR; TCRdb's copy has only in-frame clones and leaves some out. The repertoire consists of about 20,000 clones, with about 88% occurring once and the leading ten covering roughly 20%. This TCR derives from a man between 40 and 69 years old with stage II squamous cell lung carcinoma. The sequencing here drew on PBMCs, taken before any cancer treatment.

DNA of the CDR3: TGCGCCAGCAGCTCGGGACTCCTTCCGGAAGAGACCCAGTACTTC. It translates to CASSSGLLPEETQYF. V gene TRBV5-1 combines with J gene TRBJ2-5, with D possibly being TRBD2 (6 bases). V was pared by 3 bases and J by 3 bases, with 15 bases between. Germline CDR1 reads SGHRS; CDR2 reads YFSETQ. The CDR3 contains 15 residues.